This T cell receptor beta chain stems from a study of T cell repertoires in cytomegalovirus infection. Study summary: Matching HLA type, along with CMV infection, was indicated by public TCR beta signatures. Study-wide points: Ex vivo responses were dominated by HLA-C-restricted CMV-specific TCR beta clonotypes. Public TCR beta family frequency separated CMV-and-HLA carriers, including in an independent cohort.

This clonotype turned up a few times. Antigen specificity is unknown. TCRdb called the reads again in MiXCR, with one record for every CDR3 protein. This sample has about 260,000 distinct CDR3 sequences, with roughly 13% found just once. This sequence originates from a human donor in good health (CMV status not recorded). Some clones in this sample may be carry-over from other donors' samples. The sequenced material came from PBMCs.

DNA of the CDR3: TGTGCCAGCAGTGAGGGTAGAGGAAACTATGGCTACACCTTC. Protein sequence: CASSEGRGNYGYTF. The chain carries TRBV6-6 and TRBJ1-2, with D unresolved. Trimming left V 5 bases short and J 2 bases short, with 12 bases between. The germline V gene encodes CDR1 MNHNY and CDR2 SVGAGI (reference sequence). The CDR3 contains 14 residues.